This T cell receptor beta chain appears in the sequencing data of a study of T cell changes during pregnancy in multiple sclerosis. Trimming removed 1 base at V and 0 bases at J, with 22 bases between. The germline gives CDR1 LGHNA, CDR2 YNFKEQ. This CDR3 region has 20 residues. TCRdb's copy holds only in-frame clones and misses some; the assay was immunoSEQ multiplex PCR. The sample carries 50,000 to 65,000 clones, about 93% recorded once. This clonotype was obtained from a female donor with multiple sclerosis, enrolled in a pregnancy study. This material consisted of CD8+ T cells from peripheral blood mononuclear cells, taken in the second trimester of pregnancy. V is TRBV4-2 and J is TRBJ1-5, with D tentatively TRBD1 (6 bases). The CDR3 DNA reads TGTGCCAGCAGCCAAGTAATCAACCTTGGACAGAGGAATAGCAATCAGCCCCAGCATTTT. This encodes CASSQVINLGQRNSNQPQHF.